A selection of T cell receptor beta chains follows, all from one sample in a study of blood T cells in healthy people across ages. TCRdb reprocessed the 5' RACE reads via MiXCR and lists one record per CDR3 protein. The table records approximately 290,000 distinct CDR3 sequences, roughly 29% of them present only once. Material: blood. The receptor source for this set is a woman aged 70-85 years in good health. The CDR3 runs from the conserved cysteine through the conserved F or W. The D gene is left open where the match is weak. Size is omitted from some rows. Given values are once, few, many or a class for expanded clones.

TRBV9	-	few	TRBJ2-7	CASSVRAGNSYEQYF	TGTGCCAGCAGCGTTAGGGCAGGGAACTCCTACGAGCAGTACTTC
TRBV12-3/TRBV12-4	-	-	TRBJ1-2	CVSTPDTWGNGYTF	TGTGTCAGCACTCCAGACACCTGGGGAAATGGCTACACCTTC
TRBV20-1	TRBD2	-	TRBJ2-1	CSARVGTSKYNEQFF	TGCAGTGCTAGAGTGGGGACTAGCAAGTACAATGAGCAGTTCTTC
TRBV4-2	TRBD2	-	TRBJ2-3	CASKREAGGRTDTQYF	TGTGCCAGCAAACGGGAAGCGGGGGGGCGCACAGATACGCAGTATTTT
TRBV29-1	-	-	TRBJ2-1	CSVSGGPLSQQFF	TGCAGCGTGTCAGGTGGCCCCCTCAGCCAGCAGTTCTTC
TRBV5-6	TRBD2	few	TRBJ2-3	CASNLLLAGADTQYF	TGTGCCAGCAACTTGCTTCTAGCGGGAGCGGATACGCAGTATTTT
TRBV7-3	TRBD1	few	TRBJ2-5	CASSQGQGAKTQYF	TGTGCCAGCAGCCAAGGACAGGGGGCGAAGACCCAGTACTTC
TRBV12-3/TRBV12-4	-	many	TRBJ2-1	CASSLEGSGVARVEQFF	TGTGCCAGCAGTTTAGAAGGATCCGGGGTAGCGCGGGTTGAGCAGTTCTTC
TRBV7-2	-	many	TRBJ1-3	CASSLVGKLSGNTIYF	TGTGCCAGCAGCTTAGTAGGCAAACTCTCTGGAAACACCATATATTTT
TRBV27	-	few	TRBJ2-7	CATQSQGSWYF	TGTGCCACGCAAAGCCAGGGGAGTTGGTACTTC
TRBV7-3	-	few	TRBJ2-7	CASSSPLMTNGRKGYEQYF	TGTGCCAGCAGTTCGCCCCTTATGACTAACGGGAGAAAAGGCTACGAGCAGTACTTC
TRBV20-1	-	-	TRBJ2-7	CSARDRVYEQYF	TGCAGTGCTAGAGACAGGGTGTACGAGCAGTACTTC
TRBV7-6	-	-	TRBJ2-2	CANPARSTGELFF	TGTGCCAACCCTGCACGATCCACCGGGGAGCTGTTTTTT
TRBV20-1	-	-	TRBJ2-7	CSASRLGTGDYEQYF	TGCAGTGCTAGCCGGCTTGGGACTGGAGACTACGAGCAGTACTTC
TRBV20-1	-	-	TRBJ2-1	CSAVPRGGRAPGNEQFF	TGCAGTGCTGTTCCCCGAGGGGGGAGGGCCCCAGGTAATGAGCAGTTCTTC
TRBV2	TRBD1	-	TRBJ1-2	CASGGQGGSSYTF	TGTGCCAGCGGGGGACAGGGAGGTAGCAGCTACACCTTC
TRBV27	-	many	TRBJ2-7	CASRERGTHYEQYF	TGTGCCAGCAGGGAACGAGGGACCCACTACGAGCAGTACTTC
TRBV27	-	-	TRBJ2-5	CASSPRALGTQTQYF	TGTGCCAGCAGCCCCCGGGCCCTAGGCACGCAGACCCAGTACTTC
TRBV29-1	-	few	TRBJ2-7	CSVQQGGEQYF	TGCAGCGTTCAACAGGGAGGAGAGCAGTACTTC
TRBV20-1	TRBD1	many	TRBJ1-4	CSAPRTGFNEKLFF	TGCAGTGCCCCGAGGACAGGGTTTAATGAAAAACTGTTTTTT
TRBV29-1	-	many	TRBJ2-3	CSGGDIYTDTQYF	TGCAGCGGGGGGGACATTTACACAGATACGCAGTATTTT
TRBV6-6	-	-	TRBJ1-6	CASTQVDSPLHF	TGTGCCAGCACGCAAGTGGATTCACCCCTCCACTTT
TRBV29-1	-	many	TRBJ2-1	CSVGSLGNEQFF	TGCAGCGTGGGGAGTTTAGGCAATGAGCAGTTCTTC
TRBV28	-	-	TRBJ1-4	CASIQGPGEKLFF	TGTGCCAGCATCCAAGGGCCCGGTGAAAAACTGTTTTTT
TRBV3-1	-	-	TRBJ2-7	CARPGDLYEQYF	TGTGCCAGGCCAGGGGATCTCTACGAGCAGTACTTC
TRBV29-1	-	-	TRBJ1-1	CSVGVHSNTEAFF	TGCAGCGTTGGGGTGCATTCGAACACTGAAGCTTTCTTT